This paragraph covers one T cell receptor (beta chain) sequence. These data belong to a study of cytomegalovirus exposure and HLA in healthy donors. PCR used 60 Vbeta primers and 13 Jbeta primers. Clones were read by immunoSEQ multiplex PCR, and TCRdb kept only the in-frame ones, dropping some. The sample carries under 110,000 clones, approximately 76% recorded once. Sequencing was done on a sample of PBMCs. The receptor was derived from a man between 35 and 55 years old in good health and CMV-seronegative.

Here the CDR3 reads CSVEEGTGGGQPQHF. CDR3 in DNA: TGCAGCGTTGAAGAGGGGACAGGGGGGGGTCAGCCCCAGCATTTT. The rearrangement uses TRBV29-1 and TRBJ1-5; TRBD1 agrees at 11 bases. The CDR3 is 15 residues long. Germline loops: CDR1 SQVTM, CDR2 ANQGSEA. V shed 0 bases, J shed 6 bases, and the junction held 4 bases outside the gene matches.